This is a list of T cell receptor beta chains from one sample in a study of T cells in Graves' hyperthyroidism and ophthalmopathy. TCRdb reanalysed the multiplex PCR reads using MiXCR and keeps one entry per CDR3 protein. In the table there are about 740,000 distinct CDR3 sequences, 13% to 15% of which are singletons. The material sequenced was blood. The receptor set was obtained from a woman younger than 35 with Graves' hyperthyroidism. Each CDR3 is given with its conserved first and last residue. Fields, in order: J gene, clone size, V gene, D gene, CDR3 DNA, CDR3 protein. D genes are given only for firm matches. The listing skips clone size in some rows; elsewhere it reads once, few, many or a size class.

TRBJ2-1	many	TRBV18	NA	TGTGCCAGCTCACCGGCGGGGGCGGGTAATGAGCAGTTCTTC	CASSPAGAGNEQFF
TRBJ2-1	many	TRBV4-1	TRBD2	TGCGCCAGCAGCCAGGCAGCTTTCTCAGCGGGAGGTCTCTACAATGAGCAGTTCTTC	CASSQAAFSAGGLYNEQFF
TRBJ2-7	many	TRBV5-8	TRBD1	TGTGCCAGCAAGGGACAGGGATCCGAGCAGTACTTC	CASKGQGSEQYF
TRBJ1-6	NA	TRBV7-9	NA	TGTGCCAGCAGCTTAGCCCCAGGGTTGGATTCACCCCTCCACTTT	CASSLAPGLDSPLHF
TRBJ2-3	many	TRBV19	TRBD2	TGTGCCAGTAGTATTTGGCTAGCGGGAGGCGAGGATACGCAGTATTTT	CASSIWLAGGEDTQYF
TRBJ2-1	many	TRBV20-1	NA	TGCAGTGCCGATCGGGGCGTCTCGGACAATGAGCAGTTCTTC	CSADRGVSDNEQFF
TRBJ2-1	many	TRBV18	NA	TGTGCCAGCTCACTACACGTCTTCGACGGTAGCTCCTACAATGAGCAGTTCTTC	CASSLHVFDGSSYNEQFF
TRBJ2-5	many	TRBV6-2/TRBV6-3	NA	TGTGCCAGCACGGGTCGGCCCCCACAAGAGACCCAGTACTTC	CASTGRPPQETQYF
TRBJ2-2	NA	TRBV18	NA	TGTGCCAGCTCACGGGGACCCCTTAACACCGGGGAGCTGTTTTTT	CASSRGPLNTGELFF
TRBJ2-2	many	TRBV12-3/TRBV12-4	NA	TGTGCCAGCAGAGAGACAAATCACGCCCCCGGGGAGCTGTTTTTT	CASRETNHAPGELFF
TRBJ2-5	many	TRBV18	NA	TGTGCCAGCTCACCGGGGAGTGATGTTGAGACCCAGTACTTC	CASSPGSDVETQYF
TRBJ1-1	many	TRBV3-1	NA	TGTGCCAGCAGCCTCACAGGTAAGAACACTGAAGCTTTCTTT	CASSLTGKNTEAFF
TRBJ1-1	few	TRBV28	NA	TGTGCCAGCAGTCCCGGACCCACTGAAGCTTTCTTT	CASSPGPTEAFF
TRBJ1-1	few	TRBV6-1	NA	TGTGCCAGCAGGAGGGGGAGTAACACTGAAGCTTTCTTT	CASRRGSNTEAFF
TRBJ1-5	NA	TRBV24-1	NA	TGTGCCACCAGTGATTTGGGTGAGCCCCAGCATTTT	CATSDLGEPQHF
TRBJ2-1	many	TRBV24-1	NA	TGTGCCACCACCGGCGACGCAGACAATGAGCAGTTCTTC	CATTGDADNEQFF
TRBJ2-3	many	TRBV6-1	NA	TGTGCCAGCAGTGAACCGGCTAGCACAGATACGCAGTATTTT	CASSEPASTDTQYF
TRBJ2-3	NA	TRBV29-1	TRBD1	TGCAGCGTTGATAGCGGGACAGGGGGATTCAGCACAGATACGCAGTATTTT	CSVDSGTGGFSTDTQYF
TRBJ1-5	many	TRBV7-8	TRBD1	TGTGCCAGCAGCACCGGGACAGTTTATAGCAATCAGCCCCAGCATTTT	CASSTGTVYSNQPQHF
TRBJ2-1	NA	TRBV6-1	NA	TGTGCCAGCAGTGAATCGTGGCAGAGGTCCTACAATGAGCAGTTCTTC	CASSESWQRSYNEQFF
TRBJ1-1	many	TRBV11-3	NA	TGTGCCATCCGGGAGGGACCTGAAGCTTTCTTT	CAIREGPEAFF
TRBJ2-4	many	TRBV4-1	NA	TGCGCCAGCAGCCAAGAGTACCAGGGGATAGGCAAAAACATTCAGTACTTC	CASSQEYQGIGKNIQYF
TRBJ1-6	many	TRBV27	TRBD1	TGTGCCAGCAGTCTTCTACCGGGACAGGCTAATTCACCCCTCCACTTT	CASSLLPGQANSPLHF
TRBJ2-3	few	TRBV20-1	NA	TGCAGTGCAACACTTTACAGGACCCCACCTTCAGATACGCAGTATTTT	CSATLYRTPPSDTQYF
TRBJ2-7	few	TRBV6-5	NA	TGTGCCAGCAGTTACTCGGGGCATGGGGCAGACCGGTACGAGCAGTACTTC	CASSYSGHGADRYEQYF
TRBJ2-3	many	TRBV7-8	NA	TGTGCCAGCAGCTCTCTAGCGCTTAGCACAGATACGCAGTATTTT	CASSSLALSTDTQYF
TRBJ1-2	few	TRBV20-1	TRBD1	TGCAGTGCTAGCCCACAGGGGGCTACGGGCTACACCTTC	CSASPQGATGYTF
TRBJ1-1	NA	TRBV28	NA	TGTGCCAGCAGTCGGGACGAGGACACTGAAGCTTTCTTT	CASSRDEDTEAFF
TRBJ1-2	NA	TRBV10-3	TRBD1	TGTGCCATCAGTCGAACTATCCCGGGACAGGGAAAGGATGGCTACACCTTC	CAISRTIPGQGKDGYTF
TRBJ2-3	many	TRBV11-2	TRBD2	TGTGCCAGCAGTTCGATCCGGCTAGCGGGAGAGGCAGATACGCAGTATTTT	CASSSIRLAGEADTQYF
TRBJ2-5	once	TRBV7-8	NA	TGTGCCAGCAGCTTCACCCTATTCCGCCAAGAGACCCAGTACTTC	CASSFTLFRQETQYF
TRBJ1-1	few	TRBV6-2/TRBV6-3	TRBD1	TGTGCCAGCAGTTACCCCCGACAGGGTAGGTACAATGAAGCTTTCTTT	CASSYPRQGRYNEAFF
TRBJ1-6	NA	TRBV13	NA	TGTGCCAGCAGTCGATCAGGGGAAGGTTATAATTCACCCCTCCACTTT	CASSRSGEGYNSPLHF
TRBJ2-1	NA	TRBV27	NA	TGTGTCAGCAGTCCCACCCCGGCGAGCAACAATGAGCAGTTCTTC	CVSSPTPASNNEQFF
TRBJ2-2	many	TRBV6-2/TRBV6-3	NA	TGTGCCAGCAGTTATTGGGGGAACACCGGGGAGCTGTTTTTT	CASSYWGNTGELFF